The 31 T cell receptor beta chains presented below share a single source sample, sequenced in a study of T-cell reconstitution after alpha-beta-depleted transplantation in children. A library of TCRbeta sequences, prepared with unique molecular identifiers, was generated. TCRdb re-analysed the PCR reads in MiXCR, keeping a single row per CDR3 protein. The data hold around 680,000 distinct CDR3 sequences, with around 17% observed a single time. The material was PBMCs from the stem cell graft donor, obtained from the stem cell graft. The receptors derive from a human donor who donated a stem cell graft to a child with acute myeloid leukemia.

Note on this clonotype: Just one base apart from a much larger clone, this may be a read error. The J gene is TRBJ2-3, the V gene TRBV20-1; D may be TRBD2 (5 bases). V was clipped by 3 bases and J by 4 bases, with 14 bases between them. Germline assignment: CDR1 DFQATT and CDR2 SNEGSKA (reference sequence). CDR3 size: 14 residues. CDR3 coding DNA: TGCAGTGCTAGGGGCCTGGTGAGGGCAGATACGCAGTATTTT. It specifies CSARGLVRADTQYF.

The chain couples TRBV5-1 to TRBJ1-4, with D unresolved. This CDR3 is 15 amino acids long. Germline CDR1 and CDR2: SGHRS and YFSETQ. Trimming took 0 bases from V and 7 from J, leaving 13 bases between them. The CDR3 here is CASSLASSAGEKLFF. CDR3 nucleotides: TGCGCCAGCAGCTTGGCCTCGTCGGCGGGTGAAAAACTGTTTTTT.

The rearrangement links TRBV12-3 or TRBV12-4 to TRBJ2-6; 11 bases map to TRBD1. V was pared by 6 bases and J by 1 base, with 5 bases of the junction left unmatched. The CDR3 contains 17 residues. The DNA of the CDR3 is TGTGCCAGCAGGTCCGGGACAGGGGGATCTGGGGCCAACGTCCTGACTTTC. It yields the protein CASRSGTGGSGANVLTF.

This clonotype was seen at least ten times. CDR3 loop: CASRNDGNLQDTQYF. Written as DNA, the CDR3 is TGTGCCAGCAGGAATGACGGGAACCTACAAGATACGCAGTATTTT. The J gene is TRBJ2-3, the V gene TRBV12-3 or TRBV12-4, with a tentative D call TRBD2 (5 bases). V lost 6 bases, J lost 5 bases, and 18 bases lay in between. The CDR3 spans 15 residues.

This clonotype was recorded many times. The gene calls are TRBV12-3 or TRBV12-4 and TRBJ2-5; tentative D call: TRBD2 (6 bases). There are 13 residues in the CDR3. Trimming shortened V by 7 bases and J by 2 bases, and 11 bases separated the two germline ends. Here the CDR3 reads CASTKGLQETQYF. The CDR3, as DNA: TGTGCCAGCACCAAGGGACTTCAAGAGACCCAGTACTTC.

The V call is TRBV4-1, the J call TRBJ2-5; D is unclear. V dropped 0 bases and J dropped 5 bases, with 22 bases sitting between them. This CDR3 has 18 residues. Germline V gives CDR1 MGHRA, CDR2 YSYEKL. The CDR3 nucleotides read TGCGCCAGCAGCCAAGAAACAGACCCCTTAACCGGCGGCGAGACCCAGTACTTC. It encodes CASSQETDPLTGGETQYF.

In its sample, this clonotype was seen many times. The chain joins TRBV5-1 to TRBJ1-1; 11 bases match TRBD1. V gave up 0 bases and J gave up 7 bases; unmatched junction bases: 2. CDR1 and CDR2 from the germline V gene are SGHRS and YFSETQ. The CDR3 spans 14 residues. Here the CDR3 reads CASSLGGQGGEAFF. CDR3 coding DNA: TGCGCCAGCAGCTTGGGGGGACAGGGGGGTGAAGCTTTCTTT.

On this clonotype itself: Given a much more abundant clone one base away, this may be a read error. This chain joins TRBV11-2 and TRBJ2-7; D unclear. In germline, CDR1 is SGHAT, CDR2 FQNNGV. There are 13 residues in the CDR3. The CDR3 DNA sequence: TGTGCCAGCAGCTTAGATCACAGATACGCGCAGTACTTC. It specifies CASSLDHRYAQYF.

This clonotype has at least ten counts. This chain uses TRBV12-3 or TRBV12-4 with TRBJ2-5, with 8 bases identical to TRBD1. This CDR3 is built from 13 residues. V gave up 6 bases and J gave up 6 bases; unmatched junction bases: 6. CDR3 in DNA: TGTGCCAGCAGGAACGGACAGGGCCAGACCCAGTACTTC. This codes for CASRNGQGQTQYF.

This clonotype was recorded at least ten times. The rearrangement uses TRBV20-1 and TRBJ1-2; TRBD1 agrees at 8 bases. This CDR3 contains 14 residues. Looked up from germline, CDR1 is DFQATT and CDR2 is SNEGSKA (reference sequence). The junction had 10 bases not matched to a gene; V was cut back by 6 bases and J by 4 bases. The CDR3 loop is CSAESGQGLYGYTF. The CDR3 bases are TGCAGTGCCGAATCAGGACAGGGACTCTATGGCTACACCTTC.

This clonotype was found many times. J is TRBJ2-3 and V is TRBV29-1; the D is unclear. The CDR3 length is 12 residues. V was trimmed by 7 bases and J by 1 base, leaving 9 bases between them. Germline V CDR1 and CDR2: SQVTM, ANQGSEA. The CDR3, as DNA: TGCAGCGGTTCGTACGGCACAGATACGCAGTATTTT. Translated, it gives CSGSYGTDTQYF.

The rearrangement joins TRBV7-2 to TRBJ2-4, with 9 bases fitting TRBD1. Germline-derived CDR1 and CDR2 are SGHTA and FQGNSA. V trimming: 6 bases; J trimming: 1 base; junction bases outside the gene matches: 4. CDR3 size: 15 residues. CDR3 sequence: CASSQQGAAKNIQYF. CDR3 coding DNA: TGTGCCAGCAGTCAACAGGGGGCGGCCAAAAACATTCAGTACTTC.

At least ten counts were recorded for this clonotype. The V call is TRBV20-1, the J call TRBJ2-7; D not resolved. Per germline, CDR1 DFQATT and CDR2 SNEGSKA (reference sequence). The CDR3 is 12 amino acids. Trimming removed 0 bases from V and 0 bases from J, with 3 bases in between. The CDR3 spells CSARDDSYEQYV. DNA for the CDR3: TGCAGTGCTAGAGACGACTCCTACGAGCAGTACGTC.

This clonotype turned up a few times. V usage is TRBV4-1 and J usage is TRBJ2-1; no firm D call. V was clipped by 1 base and J by 9 bases, with 16 bases between them. The CDR3 contains 15 residues. Germline V gene sequence: CDR1 MGHRA, CDR2 YSYEKL. DNA for the CDR3: TGCGCCAGCAGCCAAGGTTTTGGTTCAGGCGGTGAGCAGTTCTTC. This gives the protein CASSQGFGSGGEQFF.

This clonotype occurred many times. The chain links TRBV29-1 to TRBJ2-1; D gene uncertain. V gave up 3 bases and J gave up 6 bases, with 9 bases separating them. The CDR3 runs 12 residues. Germline V gene data show CDR1 as SQVTM and CDR2 as ANQGSEA. The CDR3 sequence is CSVDDSLNEQFF. CDR3 nucleotides: TGCAGCGTTGATGACTCTCTCAATGAGCAGTTCTTC.

The V and J genes are TRBV7-9 and TRBJ2-2; D is undetermined. Deletions cut 5 bases from V and 5 bases from J, with 12 bases between. The germline CDR1 and CDR2 sequences are SEHNR and FQNEAQ (reference sequence). This CDR3 has 14 residues. Here the CDR3 DNA reads TGTGCCAGCAGCCCCCCGTTTGAGACCGGGGAGCTGTTTTTT. Amino acids: CASSPPFETGELFF.

This chain connects TRBV5-6 to TRBJ2-7; D unclear. Germline CDR1 is SGHDT and CDR2 is YYEEEE. The CDR3 covers 14 residues. V gave up 1 base and J gave up 0 bases, with 8 bases separating them. CDR3 loop: CASSLSYSSYEQYV. The CDR3 nucleotides read TGTGCCAGCAGCTTGAGTTACAGCTCCTACGAGCAGTACGTC.

The chain recombines TRBV7-2 with TRBJ1-6; D gene uncertain. There are 14 residues in the CDR3. V gave up 1 base and J gave up 8 bases, with 9 bases separating them. Germline CDR1 is SGHTA and CDR2 is FQGNSA. Written as DNA, the CDR3 is TGTGCCAGCAGCTTAGGACGGGTGGATTCACCCCTCCACTTT. Encoded protein: CASSLGRVDSPLHF.

The CDR3 DNA is TGTGCCAGCAGGGCCGGGACTAGCGGGGGGGCTAACGGGGAGCTGTTTTTT. This sequence encodes CASRAGTSGGANGELFF. J is TRBJ2-2 and V is TRBV12-3 or TRBV12-4, with TRBD2 matching over 16 bases. CDR3 length: 17 amino acids. V gave up 6 bases and J gave up 7 bases; unmatched junction bases: 8.

J is TRBJ1-1 and V is TRBV12-3 or TRBV12-4; TRBD1 is a possible D gene (5 bases). The CDR3 is made up of 14 amino acids. Trimming removed 5 bases from V and 8 bases from J, with 18 bases in between. The CDR3 here is CASSVDPGVGEAFF. CDR3 DNA: TGTGCCAGCAGTGTGGATCCGGGGGTGGGAGAAGCTTTCTTT.

This clonotype has just a few counts. V and J are TRBV25-1 and TRBJ1-2, with D possibly being TRBD1 (5 bases). Deletions cut 8 bases from V and 8 bases from J, with 21 bases between. Germline CDR1 reads MGHDK; CDR2 reads SYGVNS. The CDR3 is 14 residues long. CDR3 in DNA: TGTGCCAGCGCACCGCACAATCCGGGACGAGGCTACACCTTC. Amino acids: CASAPHNPGRGYTF.

V and J are TRBV20-1 and TRBJ2-1; TRBD2 matches at 10 bases. Germline-derived CDR1 and CDR2 are DFQATT and SNEGSKA (reference sequence). The CDR3 contains 16 residues. Trimming removed 0 bases from V and 4 bases from J; junction bases left unmatched: 6. The CDR3 loop reads CSARDGTSGDYNEQFF. In DNA, the CDR3 is TGCAGTGCTAGAGACGGCACTAGCGGGGATTACAATGAGCAGTTCTTC.

This clonotype was detected only a few times. The V gene is TRBV13, the J gene TRBJ2-7; weak D call: TRBD2 (6 bases). Trimming removed 4 bases at V and 0 bases at J, with 7 bases between. Germline V CDR1 and CDR2: PRHDT, FYEKMQ (reference sequence). The CDR3 runs to 13 residues. The CDR3 DNA follows: TGTGCCAGCAGCTCGGGGGACTCCTACGAGCAGTACTTC. Protein product: CASSSGDSYEQYF.

This clonotype showed up just a few times. The rearrangement links TRBV27 to TRBJ2-1; possible D gene TRBD1, 6 bases. Germline V CDR1 and CDR2: MNHEY, SMNVEV (reference sequence). Trimming cost V 3 bases and J 6 bases, with 15 bases left between them. CDR3 length: 15 amino acids. CDR3 amino acids: CASSFLGNRVNEQFF. The CDR3 DNA follows: TGTGCCAGCAGTTTTCTCGGAAACAGGGTCAATGAGCAGTTCTTC.

This clonotype was found a few times. The chain joins TRBV7-9 to TRBJ2-6; D is unclear. This CDR3 has 14 amino acids. With 0 bases removed from V and 11 bases from J, the gap between germline ends came to 11 bases. Germline CDR1 is SEHNR and CDR2 is FQNEAQ (reference sequence). DNA of the CDR3: TGTGCCAGCAGCTTAGCGCCTTCCTTCGACGTCCTGACTTTC. It codes for CASSLAPSFDVLTF.

The chain joins TRBV3-1 to TRBJ2-1; D possibly uses TRBD1 or TRBD2 (5 bases each). Per germline, CDR1 LGHDT and CDR2 YNNKEL (reference sequence). This CDR3 has 16 residues. Trimming removed 1 base from V and 0 bases from J, with 10 bases in between. CDR3 amino acids: CASSQVEGRSYNEQFF. CDR3 DNA sequence: TGTGCCAGCAGCCAAGTTGAGGGGCGCTCCTACAATGAGCAGTTCTTC.

The chain combines TRBV7-9 with TRBJ1-4, with 9 bases aligning to TRBD1. Trimming cost V 3 bases and J 7 bases; bases outside gene matches: 3. This CDR3 has 14 residues. The germline gives CDR1 SEHNR, CDR2 FQNEAQ (reference sequence). CDR3 in amino acids: CASSFPGQGEKLFF. In DNA form, the CDR3 reads TGTGCCAGCAGCTTTCCGGGACAGGGTGAAAAACTGTTTTTT.

This clonotype was detected only a few times. The CDR3: CASSLVVVNTEAFF. The CDR3 DNA is TGTGCCAGCAGCTTGGTGGTAGTGAACACTGAAGCTTTCTTT. This chain joins TRBV5-6 and TRBJ1-1; no clear D gene. The CDR3 runs 14 residues. CDR1 and CDR2 from the germline V gene are SGHDT and YYEEEE. The V end lost 0 bases, the J end lost 0 bases, and 6 bases lay between the germline ends.

This clonotype was seen many times. The V and J genes are TRBV30 and TRBJ2-1, with D possibly TRBD1 on 6 matching bases. Per germline, CDR1 GTSNPN and CDR2 SVGIG (reference sequence). This CDR3 has 13 residues. Trimming stripped 7 bases from V and 2 bases from J, with 12 bases between. Written as DNA, the CDR3 is TGTGCCTACGGACAGATGACCTACAATGAGCAGTTCTTC. This sequence encodes CAYGQMTYNEQFF. The variable domain in full, completed from reference TRBV30 and TRBJ2-1, reads SQTIHQWPATLVQPVGSPLSLECTVEGTSNPNLYWYRQAAGRGLQLLFYSVGIGQISSEVPQNLSASRPQDRQFILSSKKLLLSDSGFYLCAYGQMTYNEQFFGPGTRLTVL.

The CDR3 nucleotides read TGTGCCACCAGCAGAGACCCGGGACAGGGTGAGGGCTACACCTTC. This gives the protein CATSRDPGQGEGYTF. The V call is TRBV15, the J call TRBJ1-2; 9 bases map to TRBD1. This CDR3 comprises 15 residues. Germline CDR1 is LNHNV and CDR2 is YYDKDF (reference sequence). With 0 bases clipped from V and 8 bases from J, the junction kept 7 bases outside the gene matches.

This clonotype was seen only a few times. The chain joins TRBV5-6 to TRBJ1-2; 10 bases are shared with TRBD1. The V gene's germline CDR1 is SGHDT and CDR2 YYEEEE. The CDR3 has 15 amino acids. V was clipped by 4 bases and J by 3 bases; unmatched bases: 6. The CDR3 DNA follows: TGTGCCAGCAGCGGGGACAGGGGCCGGGACTATGGCTACACCTTC. It specifies CASSGDRGRDYGYTF.